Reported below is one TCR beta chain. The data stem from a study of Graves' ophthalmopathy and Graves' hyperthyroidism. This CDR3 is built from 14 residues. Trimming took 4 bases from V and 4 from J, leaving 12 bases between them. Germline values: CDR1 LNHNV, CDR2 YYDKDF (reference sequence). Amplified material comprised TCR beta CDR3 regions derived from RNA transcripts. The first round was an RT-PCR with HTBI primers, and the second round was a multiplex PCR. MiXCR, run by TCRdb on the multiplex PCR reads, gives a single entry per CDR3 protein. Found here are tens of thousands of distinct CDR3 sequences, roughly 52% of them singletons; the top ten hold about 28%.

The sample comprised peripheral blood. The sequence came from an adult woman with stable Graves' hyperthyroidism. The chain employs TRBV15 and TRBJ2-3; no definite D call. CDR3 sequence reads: CATSTLLGADTQYF. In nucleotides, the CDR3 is TGTGCCACCAGCACCCTCCTAGGTGCAGATACGCAGTATTTT.